The 13 T cell receptor beta chains given below trace back to one sample, sequenced in a study of T cell repertoires in cytomegalovirus infection. TCRdb re-called the reads through MiXCR, storing one row per CDR3 protein. The profile shows about 770,000 distinct CDR3 sequences, 25% to 30% of them singletons. Their antigen targets remain unknown. The material sequenced was cultured CD8+ T cells from PBMCs, taken from culture after CMV antigen stimulation. The receptors were gathered from a human donor in good health (CMV status not recorded). Some clones in this sample may be carry-over from other donors' samples.

The chain recombines TRBV7-9 with TRBJ2-7; TRBD2 agrees at 16 bases. Germline CDR1 reads SEHNR; CDR2 reads FQNEAQ (reference sequence). Trimming took 4 bases from V and 7 from J; bases not matched to a gene: 1. This CDR3 comprises 14 residues. The CDR3 region is CASSSGLAGGEQYV. The CDR3 bases are TGTGCCAGCAGCTCGGGACTAGCGGGGGGGGAGCAGTACGTC.

The chain links TRBV25-1 to TRBJ1-1; D ambiguous. V shed 8 bases and J shed 6 bases, with 10 bases lying between them. This CDR3 spans 11 amino acids. Germline V lookup: CDR1 MGHDK, CDR2 SYGVNS. CDR3 in DNA: TGTGCCAGCGCTAAACGGGCTGAAGCTTTCTTT. This encodes CASAKRAEAFF.

With regard to this clonotype: Germline is not matched at one junction end, which may reflect a read error. V usage is TRBV5-6 and J usage is TRBJ2-2; TRBD2 matches at 8 bases. Germline assignment: CDR1 SGHDT and CDR2 YYEEEE. This CDR3 contains 14 residues. The CDR3 region is CASSLLADTEELFF. The CDR3 nucleotides read TGTGCCAGCAGCTTACTAGCGGACACCGAGGAGCTGTTTTTT.

The table lists this clonotype with a few counts. The V gene is TRBV7-3, the J gene TRBJ2-1; 9 bases line up with TRBD1. The CDR3 extends over 15 amino acids. Germline-derived CDR1 and CDR2 are SGHTA and FQGTGA. V lost 3 bases to trimming and J lost 8 bases; unmatched junction nucleotides: 8. The CDR3 sequence: CASSFTGGVVDEQFF. The CDR3 DNA sequence: TGTGCCAGCAGCTTTACAGGGGGCGTCGTCGATGAGCAGTTCTTC.

The chain links TRBV6-5 to TRBJ1-4, with TRBD1 identical over 8 bases. The CDR3 is 15 amino acids. The ends lost 4 bases at V and 3 bases at J; junction bases unmatched: 4. CDR1 MNHEY and CDR2 SVGAGI come from the germline V gene. The DNA for the CDR3 is TGTGCCAGCAGTTCCCGGGACAGGTCTAATGAAAAACTGTTTTTT. It specifies CASSSRDRSNEKLFF.

This clonotype was counted between two and nine times. V is TRBV12-3 or TRBV12-4 and J is TRBJ1-1, with TRBD1 identical over 12 bases. This CDR3 is 15 amino acids long. V was clipped by 6 bases and J by 10 bases; unmatched bases: 12. CDR3 DNA sequence: TGTGCCAGCAGCGAGACCGGGACAGGGGGCGCGGGAGCTTTCTTT. Translation gives CASSETGTGGAGAFF.

A few counts support this clonotype. The rearrangement uses TRBV12-5 and TRBJ2-7, with unresolved D. CDR1 is LGHNT and CDR2 is FRNRAP in the germline V gene. V was pared by 4 bases and J by 3 bases, with 10 bases between. This CDR3 region has 13 residues. In DNA form, the CDR3 reads TGTGCTAGTGGTTCTAGTTCGTACTACGAGCAGTACTTC. It specifies CASGSSSYYEQYF.

CDR3 sequence reads: CASSERSLPSSYNEQFF. The CDR3 DNA sequence: TGTGCCAGCAGTGAAAGAAGTCTTCCGAGCTCCTACAATGAGCAGTTCTTC. The chain combines TRBV2 with TRBJ2-1; D ambiguous. This CDR3 contains 17 residues. Germline lookup yields CDR1 SNHLY and CDR2 FYNNEI. V was shortened by 2 bases and J by 0 bases, with 14 bases between the two germline ends. The whole variable domain, filled in from reference TRBV2 and TRBJ2-1, reads EPEVTQTPSHQVTQMGQEVILRCVPISNHLYFYWYRQILGQKVEFLVSFYNNEISEKSEIFDDQFSVERPDGSNFTLKIRSTKLEDSAMYFCASSERSLPSSYNEQFFGPGTRLTVL.

V usage is TRBV5-4 and J usage is TRBJ2-7; maybe TRBD1 (5 bases). V dropped 3 bases and J dropped 2 bases, with 9 bases sitting between them. Germline-derived CDR1 and CDR2 are SGHNT and YYREEE (reference sequence). CDR3 length equals 13 residues. Here the CDR3 reads CASSWGGPYEQYF. In DNA, the CDR3 is TGTGCCAGCAGCTGGGGCGGCCCCTACGAGCAGTACTTC.

This clonotype was recorded a few times. The gene calls are TRBV6-1 and TRBJ2-1, with a weak D call TRBD1 (5 bases). The CDR3 has 12 residues. From germline, CDR1 is MNHNS and CDR2 SASEGT. Trimming shortened V by 8 bases and J by 2 bases, and 7 bases separated the two germline ends. The CDR3 sequence is CASVTAYNEQFF. DNA of the CDR3: TGTGCCAGCGTGACAGCCTACAATGAGCAGTTCTTC.

This clonotype was counted a few times. CDR3 sequence (DNA): TGTGCCAGCTTGGACAGACATTCTAATGGGGCCAACGTCCTGACTTTC. Its translation is CASLDRHSNGANVLTF. The rearrangement uses TRBV19 and TRBJ2-6, with D tentatively TRBD1 (6 bases). Deletions cut 9 bases from V and 3 bases from J, with 18 bases between. Germline CDR1 LNHDA, CDR2 SQIVND (reference sequence). This CDR3 contains 16 residues.

The chain has TRBV9 and TRBJ2-3, with TRBD1 as a possible D gene (5 bases). CDR1 is SGDLS and CDR2 is YYNGEE in the germline V gene. Trimming pared 0 bases from V and 3 bases from J, leaving 8 bases between. The CDR3 is made up of 14 amino acids. CDR3 loop: CASSVADTTDTQYF. Written as DNA, the CDR3 is TGTGCCAGCAGCGTAGCGGACACTACAGATACGCAGTATTTT.

This clonotype appeared a few times. The CDR3 sequence: CASSPRTGASPSGNTIYF. For the CDR3, the DNA is TGTGCCAGCAGCCCAAGGACAGGGGCCTCTCCCTCTGGAAACACCATATATTTT. The genes are TRBV9 and TRBJ1-3, with 9 bases lining up with TRBD1. Germline trimming cut 4 bases from V and 0 bases from J; bases unmatched to any gene: 11. Germline CDR1 SGDLS, CDR2 YYNGEE. The CDR3 length is 18 residues. The whole variable domain, filled in from reference TRBV9 and TRBJ1-3, reads DSGVTQTPKHLITATGQRVTLRCSPRSGDLSVYWYQQSLDQGLQFLIQYYNGEERAKGNILERFSAQQFPDLHSELNLSSLELGDSALYFCASSPRTGASPSGNTIYFGEGSWLTVV.